This is a list of T cell receptor beta chains from one sample in a study of response to subunit inactivated influenza vaccine. TCRdb re-called the RT-PCR reads with MiXCR, one entry per CDR3 protein. The table records about 800,000 distinct CDR3 sequences, around 20% of them present only once. Sample: PBMCs from blood, taken 4 to 6 days after vaccination. The source is a man in his fifties or sixties who received an inactivated influenza vaccine. Each CDR3 is given with its conserved first and last residue. Fields, in order: V gene, clone size, CDR3 protein. Expanded clones are given a class, and other clones once, few, many or no size at all.

TRBV5-1 | . | CASSLAGTNTEAFF
TRBV6-2/TRBV6-3 | many | CASKNDRGNTGELFF
TRBV24-1 | few | CATSDLDRGDQETQYF
TRBV25-1 | . | CASSDGGRGRAETQYF
TRBV7-9 | . | CASRGLWNTEAFF
TRBV27 | many | CASRGLAGGSNEQFF
TRBV5-1 | . | CASSLAALGQGRNIQYF
TRBV6-5 | . | CASSYSLGDRVHRWGYTF
TRBV3-1 | . | CASSPFTGYEQYF
TRBV4-3 | . | CASSQGAGMGQYF
TRBV11-2 | few | CASSMDRVIDGYTF
TRBV12-3/TRBV12-4 | . | CASTPGPQFPYEQYF
TRBV20-1 | few | CSARAIQGSQGSGEQYF
TRBV6-2/TRBV6-3 | . | CASSLQGTGYNEQFF
TRBV20-1 | few | CSAREQGIYNEQFF
TRBV20-1 | few | CSARDPGQGDTGELFF
TRBV11-3 | few | CASSSRTSGANVLTF
TRBV27 | . | CASSLIQGKEQYF
TRBV15 | few | CATSEVGDRGVHEQYF
TRBV4-3 | . | CASSQDTGGGSQPQHF
TRBV6-5 | few | CASSWLNGQPQHF
TRBV20-1 | few | CSAKESGANVLTF
TRBV7-2 | . | CASSLGGEHYF
TRBV5-1 | . | CASNEQFF
TRBV27 | . | CASSPGLGGGFTQYF
TRBV20-1 | . | CSARRRGRADTQYF
TRBV6-1 | . | CASRASGDQPQHF
TRBV7-9 | . | CASSTWLGQGQSPLHF
TRBV5-1 | few | CASSLHLDRGSEQYF
TRBV5-1 | . | CASSLSRQGSYEQYF
TRBV20-1 | . | CSAFIWGVYEQYF
TRBV3-1 | . | CASSQVPAGEQFF
TRBV7-9 | few | CASRTTGHNEQFF
TRBV12-3/TRBV12-4 | few | CASSLYGGLNSPLHF
TRBV7-8 | . | CASSLPPSGGLTYEQYF
TRBV4-1 | . | CASSQNLRGGNYNEQFF
TRBV28 | few | CASMTSGMAGELFF
TRBV19 | few | CASSIQRVVYNEQFF
TRBV28 | once | CASSLRTGIYGYTF
TRBV29-1 | . | CSVEDRRAPNEQFF
TRBV6-6 | . | CASSYIGDEQFF